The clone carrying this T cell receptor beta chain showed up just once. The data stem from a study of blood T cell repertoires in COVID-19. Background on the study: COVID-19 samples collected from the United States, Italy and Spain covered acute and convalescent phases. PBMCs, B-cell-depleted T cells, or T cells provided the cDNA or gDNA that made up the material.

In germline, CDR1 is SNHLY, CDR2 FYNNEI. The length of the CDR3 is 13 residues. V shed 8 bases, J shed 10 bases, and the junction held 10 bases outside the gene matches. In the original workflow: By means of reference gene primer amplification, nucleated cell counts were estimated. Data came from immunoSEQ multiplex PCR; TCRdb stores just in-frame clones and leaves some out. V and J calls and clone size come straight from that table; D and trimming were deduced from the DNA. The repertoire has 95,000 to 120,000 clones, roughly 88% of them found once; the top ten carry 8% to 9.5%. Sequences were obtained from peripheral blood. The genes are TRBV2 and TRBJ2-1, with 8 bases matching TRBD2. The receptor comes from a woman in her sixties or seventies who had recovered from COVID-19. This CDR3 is CASGRRLALEQFF. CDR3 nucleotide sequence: TGTGCCAGCGGAAGAAGACTAGCGTTAGAGCAGTTCTTC.